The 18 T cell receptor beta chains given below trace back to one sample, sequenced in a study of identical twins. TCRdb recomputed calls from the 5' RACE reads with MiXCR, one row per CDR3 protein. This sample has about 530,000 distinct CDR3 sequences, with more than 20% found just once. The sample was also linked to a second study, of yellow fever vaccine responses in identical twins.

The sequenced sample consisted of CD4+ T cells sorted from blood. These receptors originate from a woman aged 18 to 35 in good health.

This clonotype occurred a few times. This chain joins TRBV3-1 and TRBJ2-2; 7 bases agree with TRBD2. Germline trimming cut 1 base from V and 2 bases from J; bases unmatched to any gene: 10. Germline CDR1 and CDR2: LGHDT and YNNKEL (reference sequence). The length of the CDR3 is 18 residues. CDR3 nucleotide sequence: TGTGCCAGCAGCCAAGTTGGGGGGGGGACGGACAACACCGGGGAGCTGTTTTTT. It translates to CASSQVGGGTDNTGELFF.

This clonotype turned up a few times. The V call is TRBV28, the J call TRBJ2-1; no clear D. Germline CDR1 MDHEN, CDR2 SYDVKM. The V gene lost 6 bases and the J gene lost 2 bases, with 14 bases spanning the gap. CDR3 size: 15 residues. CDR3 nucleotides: TGTGCCAGCAGCCACTATAACCATCCCTACAATGAGCAGTTCTTC. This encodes CASSHYNHPYNEQFF.

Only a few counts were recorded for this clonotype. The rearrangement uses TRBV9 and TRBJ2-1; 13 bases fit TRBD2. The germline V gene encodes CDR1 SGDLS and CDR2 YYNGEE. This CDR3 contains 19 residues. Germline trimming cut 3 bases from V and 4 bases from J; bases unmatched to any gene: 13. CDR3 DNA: TGTGCCAGCAGCGCGGAATTCGGACTAGCGGGAGTTCTGTACAATGAGCAGTTCTTC. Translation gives CASSAEFGLAGVLYNEQFF.

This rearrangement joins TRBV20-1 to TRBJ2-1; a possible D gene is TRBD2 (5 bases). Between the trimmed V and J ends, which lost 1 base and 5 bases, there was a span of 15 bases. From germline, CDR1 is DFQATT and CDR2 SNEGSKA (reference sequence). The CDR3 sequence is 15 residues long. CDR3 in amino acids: CSARGETDGHNEQFF. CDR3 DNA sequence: TGCAGTGCTAGAGGGGAGACGGACGGGCACAATGAGCAGTTCTTC.

For the CDR3, the DNA is TGTGCCAGCAGCCCTCAAGGTACAGGACAGGGGAAGACCCAGTACTTC. This sequence encodes CASSPQGTGQGKTQYF. The chain links TRBV11-2 to TRBJ2-5, with TRBD1 identical over 9 bases. The CDR3 consists of 16 residues. CDR1 is SGHAT, CDR2 FQNNGV, per germline. J gave up 6 bases and V 5 bases, and 13 bases lay outside the gene matches. The full variable domain, with the rest looked up from reference TRBV11-2 and TRBJ2-5, is EAGVAQSPRYKIIEKRQSVAFWCNPISGHATLYWYQQILGQGPKLLIQFQNNGVVDDSQLPKDRFSAERLKGVDSTLKIQPAKLEDSAVYLCASSPQGTGQGKTQYFGPGTRLLVL.

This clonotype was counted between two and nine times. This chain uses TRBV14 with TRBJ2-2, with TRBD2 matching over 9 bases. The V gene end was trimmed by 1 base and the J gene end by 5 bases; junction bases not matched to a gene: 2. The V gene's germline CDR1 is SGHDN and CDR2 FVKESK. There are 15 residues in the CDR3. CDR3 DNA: TGTGCCAGCAGCCAAGCTCTAGCGGGGACCGGGGAGCTGTTTTTT. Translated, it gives CASSQALAGTGELFF.

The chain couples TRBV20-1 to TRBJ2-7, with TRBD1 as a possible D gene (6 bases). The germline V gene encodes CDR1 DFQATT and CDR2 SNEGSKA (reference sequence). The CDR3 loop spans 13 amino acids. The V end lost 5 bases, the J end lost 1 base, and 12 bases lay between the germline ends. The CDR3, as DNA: TGCAGTGCTCCAGGGGACATGTCCTACGAGCAGTACGTC. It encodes CSAPGDMSYEQYV.

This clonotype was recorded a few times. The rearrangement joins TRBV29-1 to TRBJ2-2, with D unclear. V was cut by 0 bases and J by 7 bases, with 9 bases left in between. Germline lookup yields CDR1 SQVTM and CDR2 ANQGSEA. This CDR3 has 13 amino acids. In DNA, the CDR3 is TGCAGCGTTGAAGAAGTCTCCCGCGGGGAGCTGTTTTTT. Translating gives CSVEEVSRGELFF.

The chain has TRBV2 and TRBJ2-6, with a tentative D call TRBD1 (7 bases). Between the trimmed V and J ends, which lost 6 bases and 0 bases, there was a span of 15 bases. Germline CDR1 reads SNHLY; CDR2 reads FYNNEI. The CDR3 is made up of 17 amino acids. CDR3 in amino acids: CASREGQIYSGANVLTF. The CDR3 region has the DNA TGTGCCAGCAGGGAGGGACAGATCTACTCTGGGGCCAACGTCCTGACTTTC.

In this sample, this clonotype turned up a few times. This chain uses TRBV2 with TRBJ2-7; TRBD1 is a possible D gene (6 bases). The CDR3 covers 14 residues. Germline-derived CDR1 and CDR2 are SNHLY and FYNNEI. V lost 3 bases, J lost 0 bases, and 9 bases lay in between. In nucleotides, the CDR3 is TGTGCCAGCAGTGACAGGGGATCCTCCTACGAGCAGTACGTC. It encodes CASSDRGSSYEQYV.

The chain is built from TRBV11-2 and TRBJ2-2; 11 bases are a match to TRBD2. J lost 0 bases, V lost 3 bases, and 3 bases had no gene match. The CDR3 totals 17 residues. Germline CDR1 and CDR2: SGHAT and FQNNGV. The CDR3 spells CASSFETSGANTGELFF. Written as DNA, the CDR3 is TGTGCCAGCAGCTTCGAGACTAGCGGGGCGAACACCGGGGAGCTGTTTTTT.

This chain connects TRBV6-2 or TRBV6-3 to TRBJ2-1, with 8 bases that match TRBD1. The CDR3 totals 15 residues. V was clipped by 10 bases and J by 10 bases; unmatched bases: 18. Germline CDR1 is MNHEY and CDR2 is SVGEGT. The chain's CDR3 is CATFGVGQGRREQFF. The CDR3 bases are TGTGCCACTTTCGGGGTAGGACAGGGCCGCAGGGAGCAGTTCTTC.

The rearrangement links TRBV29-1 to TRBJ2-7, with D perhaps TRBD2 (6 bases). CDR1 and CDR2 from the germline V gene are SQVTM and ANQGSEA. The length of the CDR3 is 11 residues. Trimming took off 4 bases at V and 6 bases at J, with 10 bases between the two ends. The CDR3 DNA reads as TGCAGCGTTGTTGGTAGCGGCGAGCAGTACTTC. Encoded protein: CSVVGSGEQYF.

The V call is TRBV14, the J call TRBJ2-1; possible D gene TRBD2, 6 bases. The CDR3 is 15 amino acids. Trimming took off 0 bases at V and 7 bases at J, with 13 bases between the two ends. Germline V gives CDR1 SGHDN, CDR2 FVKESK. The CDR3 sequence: CASSQDRGVANEQFF. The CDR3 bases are TGTGCCAGCAGCCAAGATCGCGGGGTGGCAAATGAGCAGTTCTTC.

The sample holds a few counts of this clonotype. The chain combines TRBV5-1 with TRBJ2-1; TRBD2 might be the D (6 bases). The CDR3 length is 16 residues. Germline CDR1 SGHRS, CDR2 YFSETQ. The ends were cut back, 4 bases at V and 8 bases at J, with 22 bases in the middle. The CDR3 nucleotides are TGCGCCAGCAGCCTACCGGGACCCCAGGGACTCGATGAGCAGTTCTTC. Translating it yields CASSLPGPQGLDEQFF.

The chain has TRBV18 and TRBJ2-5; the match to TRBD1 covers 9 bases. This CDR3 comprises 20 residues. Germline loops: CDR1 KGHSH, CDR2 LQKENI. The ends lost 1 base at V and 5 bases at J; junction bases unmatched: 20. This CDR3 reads CASSPRRTGGATPLQETQYF. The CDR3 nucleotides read TGTGCCAGCTCACCACGACGTACAGGGGGCGCAACCCCCCTCCAGGAGACCCAGTACTTC.

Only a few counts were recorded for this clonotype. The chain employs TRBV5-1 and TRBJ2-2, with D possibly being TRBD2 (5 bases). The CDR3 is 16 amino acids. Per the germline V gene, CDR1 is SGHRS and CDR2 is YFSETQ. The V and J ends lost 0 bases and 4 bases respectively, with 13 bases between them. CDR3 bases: TGCGCCAGCAGCTTGGCTTTCGACCGGGGCACCGGGGAGCTGTTTTTT. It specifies CASSLAFDRGTGELFF.

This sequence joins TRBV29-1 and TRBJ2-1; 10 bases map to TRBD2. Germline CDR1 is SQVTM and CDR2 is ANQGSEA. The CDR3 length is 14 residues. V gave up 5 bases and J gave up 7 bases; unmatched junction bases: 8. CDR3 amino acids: CSVTGTSEGNEQFF. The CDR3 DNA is TGCAGCGTTACCGGGACTAGCGAGGGGAATGAGCAGTTCTTC.